The 21 T cell receptor beta chains below were found in one sample sequenced in a study. MiXCR, run by TCRdb on the 5' RACE reads, gives a single entry per CDR3 protein. The sample has tens of thousands of distinct CDR3 sequences, roughly 30% seen once. Treg sorting used a CD4+CD25+CD127-/low gate. Material: tumor-infiltrating Tregs sorted from the breast tumor. These receptors originate from a female donor with breast cancer.

The table lists this clonotype with many counts. The gene calls are TRBV4-2 and TRBJ2-1; 10 bases agree with TRBD2. The V and J ends lost 2 bases and 3 bases, in that order; junction bases with no gene match: 7. Germline values: CDR1 LGHNA, CDR2 YNFKEQ. The CDR3 is 17 residues long. CDR3 sequence reads: CASSQRSGRAIYNEQFF. In nucleotides, the CDR3 is TGTGCCAGCAGCCAAAGGAGCGGGAGGGCCATCTACAATGAGCAGTTCTTC.

The sample holds many counts of this clonotype. CDR3 sequence (DNA): TGTGCCATCAGTGAGTCGGGACTAGCGGGAGGGTACAATGAGCAGTTCTTC. This encodes CAISESGLAGGYNEQFF. The chain joins TRBV10-3 to TRBJ2-1, with TRBD2 matching 16 bases. With 0 bases clipped from V and 4 bases from J, the junction kept 0 bases outside the gene matches. Germline V CDR1 and CDR2: ENHRY, SYGVKD. This CDR3 is built from 17 residues.

This clonotype appeared a single time. The gene calls are TRBV15 and TRBJ2-5, with D perhaps TRBD1 (5 bases). The germline V gene has CDR1 LNHNV and CDR2 YYDKDF (reference sequence). Trimming removed 4 bases from V and 5 bases from J, with 14 bases in between. The CDR3 is 14 residues long. CDR3 protein: CATSKDKGRETQYF. CDR3 DNA sequence: TGTGCCACCAGCAAGGACAAAGGGCGGGAGACCCAGTACTTC. Full variable domain (missing parts from reference TRBV15 and TRBJ2-5): DAMVIQNPRYQVTQFGKPVTLSCSQTLNHNVMYWYQQKSSQAPKLLFHYYDKDFNNEADTPDNFQSRRPNTSFCFLDIRSPGLGDTAMYLCATSKDKGRETQYFGPGTRLLVL.

V is TRBV5-4 and J is TRBJ2-3; possible D gene TRBD2, 6 bases. From germline, CDR1 is SGHNT and CDR2 YYREEE (reference sequence). With 4 bases removed from V and 4 bases from J, the gap between germline ends came to 16 bases. The CDR3 length is 15 residues. Here the CDR3 DNA reads TGTGCCAGCAGCCGGGACTTAGCCCCCCCAGATACGCAGTATTTT. Translating gives CASSRDLAPPDTQYF.

This clonotype was seen ten or more times. This CDR3 reads CASSYPQGNQPQHF. CDR3 in DNA: TGTGCCAGCAGTTATCCACAGGGAAATCAGCCCCAGCATTTT. The rearrangement joins TRBV6-6 to TRBJ1-5, with D perhaps TRBD1 (6 bases). Trimming took 3 bases from V and 4 from J, leaving 10 bases between them. The V gene's germline CDR1 is MNHNY and CDR2 SVGAGI (reference sequence). This CDR3 has 14 residues.

This clonotype was observed a few times. The chain recombines TRBV5-4 with TRBJ2-7; D is uncertain. The CDR3 is 14 residues long. Germline CDR1 SGHNT, CDR2 YYREEE (reference sequence). Trimming took off 5 bases at V and 3 bases at J, with 15 bases between the two ends. Here the CDR3 reads CASSSDPLNYEQYF. The CDR3 DNA follows: TGTGCCAGCAGTTCGGACCCTTTGAACTACGAGCAGTACTTC. Variable domain in full (rest from reference TRBV5-4 and TRBJ2-7): ETGVTQSPTHLIKTRGQQVTLRCSSQSGHNTVSWYQQALGQGPQFIFQYYREEENGRGNFPPRFSGLQFPNYSSELNVNALELDDSALYLCASSSDPLNYEQYFGPGTRLTVT.

The chain combines TRBV20-1 with TRBJ1-1, with D uncertain. The CDR3 totals 12 residues. Germline CDR1 DFQATT, CDR2 SNEGSKA (reference sequence). Trimming removed 5 bases at V and 0 bases at J, with 7 bases between. The CDR3 nucleotides read TGCAGTGCTCCGTTGTTGAACACTGAAGCTTTCTTT. It is translated as CSAPLLNTEAFF.

The CDR3 sequence: CASSRGTGGSYNEQFF. The CDR3 region has the DNA TGTGCCAGCAGTCGCGGGACAGGGGGCTCCTACAATGAGCAGTTCTTC. This chain connects TRBV6-5 to TRBJ2-1; 11 bases match TRBD1. Germline V gives CDR1 MNHEY, CDR2 SVGAGI. The V segment lost 5 bases and the J segment 0 bases; nucleotides outside the gene matches: 3. CDR3 length: 16 residues.

This clonotype was counted at least ten times. This chain uses TRBV7-9 with TRBJ2-1; 7 bases are a match to TRBD1. The germline V gene encodes CDR1 SEHNR and CDR2 FQNEAQ (reference sequence). CDR3 length: 13 residues. The trim removed 6 bases at V and 7 bases at J, leaving 6 bases unmatched. The CDR3 coding sequence is TGTGCCAGCAGTCTTACGGGACAGAATGAGCAGTTCTTC. Protein: CASSLTGQNEQFF.

The chain is built from TRBV12-3 or TRBV12-4 and TRBJ2-1; 12 bases map to TRBD2. V shed 7 bases, J shed 9 bases, and the junction held 16 bases outside the gene matches. The CDR3 has 17 amino acids. The CDR3 region is CASILNNPTSGRGEQFF. CDR3 in DNA: TGTGCCAGCATTCTCAACAACCCGACTAGCGGGAGAGGTGAGCAGTTCTTC.

This chain connects TRBV12-3 or TRBV12-4 to TRBJ1-5, with D hard to call. The CDR3 extends over 14 amino acids. Trimming left V 3 bases short and J 4 bases short, with 10 bases between. The CDR3 DNA reads as TGTGCCAGCAGTTTCGGACGGAGAAATCAGCCCCAGCATTTT. Its translation is CASSFGRRNQPQHF.

This clonotype was observed at least ten times. This chain connects TRBV24-1 to TRBJ1-1; a possible D gene is TRBD1 (6 bases). This CDR3 has 13 amino acids. Between the trimmed V and J ends, which lost 4 bases and 5 bases, there was a span of 10 bases. Germline CDR1 and CDR2: KGHDR and SFDVKD. CDR3 residues: CATSDPGQTEAFF. DNA for the CDR3: TGTGCCACCAGTGACCCCGGACAGACTGAAGCTTTCTTT.

The CDR3 DNA is TGTGCCTGGAGAGGCGGGAAAGGAGAAAAACTGTTTTTT. Protein sequence: CAWRGGKGEKLFF. V and J are TRBV30 and TRBJ1-4, with D unresolved. CDR1 is GTSNPN, CDR2 SVGIG, per germline (reference sequence). Between the trimmed V and J ends, which lost 3 bases and 8 bases, there was a span of 13 bases. The CDR3 contains 13 residues. The full variable domain, rest sourced from reference TRBV30 and TRBJ1-4, is SQTIHQWPATLVQPVGSPLSLECTVEGTSNPNLYWYRQAAGRGLQLLFYSVGIGQISSEVPQNLSASRPQDRQFILSSKKLLLSDSGFYLCAWRGGKGEKLFFGSGTQLSVL.

This chain uses TRBV25-1 with TRBJ1-1; D call uncertain. V lost 3 bases to trimming and J lost 6 bases, with 20 bases between them. CDR1 and CDR2 (germline): MGHDK, SYGVNS. CDR3 length equals 16 residues. The CDR3 here is CASSDPRVRAPAEAFF. Written as DNA, the CDR3 is TGTGCCAGCAGTGACCCCCGGGTCCGGGCTCCCGCTGAAGCTTTCTTT.

This clonotype was observed many times. The genes are TRBV10-3 and TRBJ2-3; tentatively, D is TRBD1 or TRBD2 (6 bases each). CDR3 length: 16 residues. Trimming took 2 bases from V and 1 from J, leaving 13 bases between them. In germline, CDR1 is ENHRY, CDR2 SYGVKD. This chain's CDR3 is CAISERGGFGTDTQYF. DNA of the CDR3: TGTGCCATCAGTGAGCGAGGGGGGTTTGGCACAGATACGCAGTATTTT.

This clonotype was detected once. The V and J genes are TRBV12-3 or TRBV12-4 and TRBJ1-2, with D hard to call. V was cut by 6 bases and J by 8 bases, with 16 bases left in between. The CDR3 consists of 13 residues. For the CDR3, the DNA is TGTGCCAGCAGACCCCCCGTCTTCAACGGCTACACCTTC. Its translation: CASRPPVFNGYTF.

This clonotype was detected many times. The rearrangement joins TRBV12-3 or TRBV12-4 to TRBJ1-5; 9 positions match TRBD1. With 4 bases clipped from V and 6 bases from J, the junction kept 7 bases outside the gene matches. There are 15 residues in the CDR3. This chain's CDR3 is CASSSRDRVSQPQHF. In DNA form, the CDR3 reads TGTGCCAGCAGTTCCCGGGACAGGGTATCTCAGCCCCAGCATTTT.

Regarding this clonotype: A much larger clone lies one base from this, so it may be a read error. This chain uses TRBV7-9 with TRBJ1-5, with D tentatively TRBD1 (6 bases). CDR1 SEHNR and CDR2 FQNEAQ come from the germline V gene (reference sequence). The CDR3 is 14 residues long. In DNA form, the CDR3 reads TGTGCCAGCGGCTTAGCGAGCAGGGGAGGACCCCAGCATTTT. It specifies CASGLASRGGPQHF.

Worth noting for this clonotype: A much larger clone differs by one base, so this may be a read error. V usage is TRBV29-1 and J usage is TRBJ1-1; possible D gene TRBD1, 5 bases. From germline, CDR1 is SQVTM and CDR2 ANQGSEA. The CDR3 has 13 amino acids. CDR3 DNA: TGCAGCGTTGTGTCAGGGCCGAGGACTGAAGCTCTCTTT. Its translation: CSVVSGPRTEALF.

This clonotype turned up a few times. This sequence joins TRBV19 and TRBJ2-1; 13 nucleotides line up with TRBD2. V dropped 6 bases and J dropped 3; count of bases not matched to a gene: 5. Germline V CDR1 and CDR2: LNHDA, SQIVND (reference sequence). CDR3 length equals 16 residues. In DNA form, the CDR3 reads TGTGCCAGTAGCGAACTAGCGGGAGGGATCTACAATGAGCAGTTCTTC. Residues: CASSELAGGIYNEQFF.

This clonotype was counted only a few times. One base away lies a much larger clone, so this may be a sequencing read error. The CDR3 protein is CASSLRTGELFF. DNA of the CDR3: TGTGCCAGCAGCCTCCGCACCGGGGAGCTGTTTTTT. The V gene is TRBV9, the J gene TRBJ2-2; D remains unclear. CDR1 SGDLS and CDR2 YYNGEE come from the germline V gene. This CDR3 contains 12 residues. V dropped 4 bases and J dropped 4 bases, with 5 bases sitting between them.